The clone carrying this T cell receptor (beta chain) has at least ten counts. The antigen remains undetermined. This specimen comes from a study of T cells in Graves' hyperthyroidism and ophthalmopathy. Findings and limits, study-wide: A model using 13 V-J features told ophthalmopathy apart from stable hyperthyroidism.

What was amplified from RNA transcripts were TCR beta CDR3 regions. TCR CDR3 underwent first-round RT-PCR with the HTBI primer set. TCRdb reanalysed the multiplex PCR reads using MiXCR and keeps one entry per CDR3 protein. The sample gives roughly 360,000 distinct CDR3 sequences, about 14% of which show up once; roughly 20% is in the top ten. What was sequenced was blood. The sequence derives from a man aged 30 to 45 with Graves' hyperthyroidism that later progressed to Graves' ophthalmopathy.

CDR3 sequence reads: CAWSVQQGNGYTF. The DNA of the CDR3 is TGTGCCTGGAGTGTACAACAGGGAAATGGCTACACCTTC. This rearrangement joins TRBV30 to TRBJ1-2; TRBD1 is a possible D gene (6 bases). In germline, CDR1 is GTSNPN, CDR2 SVGIG (reference sequence). Trimming left V 0 bases short and J 6 bases short, with 11 bases between. This CDR3 has 13 residues.